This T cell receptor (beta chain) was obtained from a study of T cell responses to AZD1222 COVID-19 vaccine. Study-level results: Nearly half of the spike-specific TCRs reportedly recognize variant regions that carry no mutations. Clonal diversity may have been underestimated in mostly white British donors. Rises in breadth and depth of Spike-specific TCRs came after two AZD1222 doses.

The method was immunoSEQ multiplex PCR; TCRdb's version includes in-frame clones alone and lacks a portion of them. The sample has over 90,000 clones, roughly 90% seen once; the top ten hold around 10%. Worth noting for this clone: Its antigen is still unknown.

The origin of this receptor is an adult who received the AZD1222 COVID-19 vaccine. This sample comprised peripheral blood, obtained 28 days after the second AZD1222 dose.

The DNA for the CDR3 is TGCAGCGTTGAAAGGTGGAGGGCGGATGGCTACACCTTC. Translation gives CSVERWRADGYTF. The rearrangement joins TRBV29-1 to TRBJ1-2; D is undetermined. Germline loops: CDR1 SQVTM, CDR2 ANQGSEA. The ends were cut back, 2 bases at V and 6 bases at J, with 13 bases in the middle. CDR3 length equals 13 residues. Full variable domain (outside the CDR3, taken from reference TRBV29-1 and TRBJ1-2): SAVISQKPSRDICQRGTSLTIQCQVDSQVTMMFWYRQQPGQSLTLIATANQGSEATYESGFVIDKFPISRPNLTFSTLTVSNMSPEDSSIYLCSVERWRADGYTFGSGTRLTVV.